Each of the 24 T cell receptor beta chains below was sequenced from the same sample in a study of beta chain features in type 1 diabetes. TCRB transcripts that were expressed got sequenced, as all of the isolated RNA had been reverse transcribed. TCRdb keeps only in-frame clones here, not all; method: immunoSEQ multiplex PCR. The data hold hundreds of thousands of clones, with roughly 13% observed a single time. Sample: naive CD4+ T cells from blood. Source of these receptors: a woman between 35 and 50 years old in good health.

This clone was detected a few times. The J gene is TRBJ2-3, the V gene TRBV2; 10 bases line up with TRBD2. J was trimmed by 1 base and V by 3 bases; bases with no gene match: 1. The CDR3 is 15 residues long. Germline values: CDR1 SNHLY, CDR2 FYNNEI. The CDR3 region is CASSDLAGGTDTQYF. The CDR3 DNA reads TGTGCCAGCAGTGACCTAGCGGGGGGCACAGATACGCAGTATTTT.

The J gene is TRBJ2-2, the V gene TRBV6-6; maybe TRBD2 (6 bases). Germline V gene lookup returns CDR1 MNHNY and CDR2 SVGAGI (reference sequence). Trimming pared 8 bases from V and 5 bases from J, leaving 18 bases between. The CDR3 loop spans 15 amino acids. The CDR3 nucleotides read TGTGCCAGCCAGGGACTGAGGGTTTTGACCGGGGAGCTGTTTTTT. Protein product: CASQGLRVLTGELFF.

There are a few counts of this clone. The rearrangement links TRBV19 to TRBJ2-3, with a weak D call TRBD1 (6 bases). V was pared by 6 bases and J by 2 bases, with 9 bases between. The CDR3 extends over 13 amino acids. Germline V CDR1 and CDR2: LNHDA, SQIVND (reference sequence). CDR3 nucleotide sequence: TGTGCCAGTAGCGACAGGCACACAGATACGCAGTATTTT. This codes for CASSDRHTDTQYF. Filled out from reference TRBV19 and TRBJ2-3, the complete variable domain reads DGGITQSPKYLFRKEGQNVTLSCEQNLNHDAMYWYRQDPGQGLRLIYYSQIVNDFQKGDIAEGYSVSREKKESFPLTVTSAQKNPTAFYLCASSDRHTDTQYFGPGTRLTVL.

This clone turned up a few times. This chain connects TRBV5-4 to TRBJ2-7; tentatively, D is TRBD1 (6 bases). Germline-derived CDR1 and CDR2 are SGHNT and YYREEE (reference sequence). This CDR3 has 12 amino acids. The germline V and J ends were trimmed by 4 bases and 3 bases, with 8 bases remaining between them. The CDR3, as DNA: TGTGCCAGCAGCATGGACAGCTACGAGCAGTACTTC. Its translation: CASSMDSYEQYF. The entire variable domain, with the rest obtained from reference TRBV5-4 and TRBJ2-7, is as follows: ETGVTQSPTHLIKTRGQQVTLRCSSQSGHNTVSWYQQALGQGPQFIFQYYREEENGRGNFPPRFSGLQFPNYSSELNVNALELDDSALYLCASSMDSYEQYFGPGTRLTVT.

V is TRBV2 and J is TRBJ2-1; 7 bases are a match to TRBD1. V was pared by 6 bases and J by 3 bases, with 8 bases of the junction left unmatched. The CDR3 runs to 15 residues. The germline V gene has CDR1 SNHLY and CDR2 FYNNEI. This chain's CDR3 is CASSQRTGSYNEQFF. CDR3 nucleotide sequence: TGTGCCAGCAGCCAGAGGACAGGTAGCTACAATGAGCAGTTCTTC.

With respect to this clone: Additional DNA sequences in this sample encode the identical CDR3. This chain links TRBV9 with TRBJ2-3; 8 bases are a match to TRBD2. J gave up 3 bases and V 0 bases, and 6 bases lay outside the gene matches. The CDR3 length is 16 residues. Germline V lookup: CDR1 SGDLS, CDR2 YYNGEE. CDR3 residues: CASSVAAGGNTDTQYF. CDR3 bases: TGTGCCAGCAGCGTAGCCGCGGGGGGAAATACAGATACGCAGTATTTT.

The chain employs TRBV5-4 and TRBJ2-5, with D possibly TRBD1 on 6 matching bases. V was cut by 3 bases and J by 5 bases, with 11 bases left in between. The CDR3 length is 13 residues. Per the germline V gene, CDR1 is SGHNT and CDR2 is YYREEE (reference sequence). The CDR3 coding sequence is TGTGCCAGCAGCTCTACAGGGCGGGAGACCCAGTACTTC. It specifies CASSSTGRETQYF.

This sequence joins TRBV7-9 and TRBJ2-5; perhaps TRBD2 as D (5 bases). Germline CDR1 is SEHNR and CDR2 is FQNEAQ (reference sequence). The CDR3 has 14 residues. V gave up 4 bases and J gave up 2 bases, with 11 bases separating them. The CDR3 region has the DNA TGTGCCAGCAGCTCCGCGGGCGTGCAAGAGACCCAGTACTTC. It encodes CASSSAGVQETQYF.

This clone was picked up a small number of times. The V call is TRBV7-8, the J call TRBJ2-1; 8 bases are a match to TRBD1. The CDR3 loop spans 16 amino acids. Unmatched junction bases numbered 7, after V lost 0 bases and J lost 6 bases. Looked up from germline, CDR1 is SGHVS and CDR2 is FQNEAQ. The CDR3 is CASSLARDRYGNEQFF. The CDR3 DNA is TGTGCCAGCAGCTTAGCCCGGGACAGGTATGGCAATGAGCAGTTCTTC. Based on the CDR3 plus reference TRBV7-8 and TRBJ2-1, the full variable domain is GAGVSQSPRYKVAKRGQDVALRCDPISGHVSLFWYQQALGQGPEFLTYFQNEAQLDKSGLPSDRFFAERPEGSVSTLKIQRTQQEDSAVYLCASSLARDRYGNEQFFGPGTRLTVL.

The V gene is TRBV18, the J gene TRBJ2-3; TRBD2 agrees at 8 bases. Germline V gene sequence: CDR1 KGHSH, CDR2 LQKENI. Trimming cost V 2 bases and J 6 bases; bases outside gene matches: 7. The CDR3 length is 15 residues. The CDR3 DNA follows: TGTGCCAGCTCACCAGGGAGCGGGGGCCCCGATACGCAGTATTTT. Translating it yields CASSPGSGGPDTQYF.

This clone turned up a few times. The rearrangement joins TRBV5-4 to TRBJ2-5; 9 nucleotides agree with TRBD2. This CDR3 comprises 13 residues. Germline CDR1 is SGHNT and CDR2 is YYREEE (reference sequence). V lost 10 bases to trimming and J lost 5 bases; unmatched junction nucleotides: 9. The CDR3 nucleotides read TGTGCCTGCTTTATAGCGGGGGTTGAGACCCAGTACTTC. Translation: CACFIAGVETQYF.

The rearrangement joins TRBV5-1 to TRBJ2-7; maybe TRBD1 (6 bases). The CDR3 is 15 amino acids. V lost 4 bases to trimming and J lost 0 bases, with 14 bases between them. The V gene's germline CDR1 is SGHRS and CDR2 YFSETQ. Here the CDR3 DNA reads TGCGCCAGCAGCCGCTTGACGGACAGCTCCTACGAGCAGTACTTC. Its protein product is CASSRLTDSSYEQYF.

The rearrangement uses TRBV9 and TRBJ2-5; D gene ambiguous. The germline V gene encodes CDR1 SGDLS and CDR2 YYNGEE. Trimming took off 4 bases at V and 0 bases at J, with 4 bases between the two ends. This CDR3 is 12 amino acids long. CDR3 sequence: CASSPDQETQYF. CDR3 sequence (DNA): TGTGCCAGCAGCCCCGACCAAGAGACCCAGTACTTC.

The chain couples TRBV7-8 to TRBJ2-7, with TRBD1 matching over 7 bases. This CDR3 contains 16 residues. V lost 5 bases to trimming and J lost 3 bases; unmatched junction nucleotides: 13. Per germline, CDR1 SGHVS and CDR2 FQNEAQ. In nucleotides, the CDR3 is TGTGCCAGCAGCCCGAACGACAGGGAAAGGGTCTACGAGCAGTACTTC. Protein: CASSPNDRERVYEQYF.

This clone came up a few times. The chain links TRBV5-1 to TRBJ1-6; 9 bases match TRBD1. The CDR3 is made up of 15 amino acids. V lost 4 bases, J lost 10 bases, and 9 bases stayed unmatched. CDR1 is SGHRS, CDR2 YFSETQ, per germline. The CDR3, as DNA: TGCGCCAGCAGCAGGCAGGACAGGGGAGGCTCACCCCTCCACTTT. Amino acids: CASSRQDRGGSPLHF.

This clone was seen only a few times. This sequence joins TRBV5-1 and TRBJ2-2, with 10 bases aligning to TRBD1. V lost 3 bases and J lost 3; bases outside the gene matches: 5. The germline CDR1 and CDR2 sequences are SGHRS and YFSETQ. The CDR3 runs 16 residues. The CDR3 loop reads CASSYRGTGDTGELFF. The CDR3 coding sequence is TGCGCCAGCAGCTACCGCGGGACAGGGGACACCGGGGAGCTGTTTTTT.

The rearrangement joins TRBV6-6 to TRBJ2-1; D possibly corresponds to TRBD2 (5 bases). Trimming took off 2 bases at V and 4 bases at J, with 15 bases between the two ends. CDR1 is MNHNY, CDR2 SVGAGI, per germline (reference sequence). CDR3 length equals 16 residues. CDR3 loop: CASSYQSGRLYNEQFF. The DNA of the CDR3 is TGTGCCAGCAGTTACCAATCTGGCAGACTATACAATGAGCAGTTCTTC.

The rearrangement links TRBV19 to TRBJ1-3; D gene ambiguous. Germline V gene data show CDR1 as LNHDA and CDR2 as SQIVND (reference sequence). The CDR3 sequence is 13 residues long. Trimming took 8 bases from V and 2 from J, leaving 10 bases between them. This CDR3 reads CASPSVPGNTIYF. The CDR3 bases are TGTGCCAGTCCCTCTGTCCCTGGAAACACCATATATTTT. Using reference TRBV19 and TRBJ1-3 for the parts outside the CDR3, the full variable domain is DGGITQSPKYLFRKEGQNVTLSCEQNLNHDAMYWYRQDPGQGLRLIYYSQIVNDFQKGDIAEGYSVSREKKESFPLTVTSAQKNPTAFYLCASPSVPGNTIYFGEGSWLTVV.

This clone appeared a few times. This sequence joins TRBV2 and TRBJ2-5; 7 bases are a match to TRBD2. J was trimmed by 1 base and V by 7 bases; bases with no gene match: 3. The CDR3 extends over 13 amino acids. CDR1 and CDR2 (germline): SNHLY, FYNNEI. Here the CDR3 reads CASKAGIQETQYF. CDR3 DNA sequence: TGTGCCAGCAAAGCGGGAATCCAAGAGACCCAGTACTTC.

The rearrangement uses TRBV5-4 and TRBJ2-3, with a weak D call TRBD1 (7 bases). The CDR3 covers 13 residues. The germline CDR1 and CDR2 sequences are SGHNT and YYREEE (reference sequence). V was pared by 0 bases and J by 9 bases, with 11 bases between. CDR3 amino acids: CASSLDQGGTQYF. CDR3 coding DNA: TGTGCCAGCAGCTTGGACCAGGGGGGAACGCAGTATTTT.

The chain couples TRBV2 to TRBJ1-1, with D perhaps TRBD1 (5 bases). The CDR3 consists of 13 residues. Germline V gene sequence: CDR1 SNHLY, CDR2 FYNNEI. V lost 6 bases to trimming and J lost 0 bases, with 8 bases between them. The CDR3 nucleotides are TGTGCCAGCAGGGCCAGGGTGAACACTGAAGCTTTCTTT. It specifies CASRARVNTEAFF. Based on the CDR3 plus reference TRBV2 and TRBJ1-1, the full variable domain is EPEVTQTPSHQVTQMGQEVILRCVPISNHLYFYWYRQILGQKVEFLVSFYNNEISEKSEIFDDQFSVERPDGSNFTLKIRSTKLEDSAMYFCASRARVNTEAFFGQGTRLTVV.

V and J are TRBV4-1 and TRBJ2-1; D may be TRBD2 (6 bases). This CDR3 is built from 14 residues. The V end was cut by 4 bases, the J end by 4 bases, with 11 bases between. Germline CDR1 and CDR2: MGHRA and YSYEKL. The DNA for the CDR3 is TGCGCCAGCAGCCGGGTTGGGGGGTACAATGAGCAGTTCTTC. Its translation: CASSRVGGYNEQFF.

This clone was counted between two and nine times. The CDR3 sequence: CASSLDVGGDTQYF. DNA of the CDR3: TGTGCCAGCAGCTTAGATGTAGGGGGAGATACGCAGTATTTT. V usage is TRBV11-2 and J usage is TRBJ2-3; D may be TRBD1 (6 bases). V was cut by 0 bases and J by 5 bases, with 9 bases left in between. Germline CDR1 reads SGHAT; CDR2 reads FQNNGV. The CDR3 loop spans 14 amino acids. The whole variable domain, filled in from reference TRBV11-2 and TRBJ2-3, reads EAGVAQSPRYKIIEKRQSVAFWCNPISGHATLYWYQQILGQGPKLLIQFQNNGVVDDSQLPKDRFSAERLKGVDSTLKIQPAKLEDSAVYLCASSLDVGGDTQYFGPGTRLTVL.

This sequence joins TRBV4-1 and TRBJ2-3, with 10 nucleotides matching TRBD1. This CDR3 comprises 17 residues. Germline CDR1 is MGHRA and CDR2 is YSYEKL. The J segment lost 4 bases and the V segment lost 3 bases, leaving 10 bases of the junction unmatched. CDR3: CASSQTSTGGWADTQYF. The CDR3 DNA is TGCGCCAGCAGCCAGACATCGACAGGGGGCTGGGCAGATACGCAGTATTTT.